This T cell receptor (beta chain) emerged from a study of blood T cell repertoires in COVID-19. Participants were aged roughly 18 to 100 years from approximately 23 US areas. Cohorts were assigned according to the clinical history that participants reported. Libraries were prepared by immunoSEQ multiplex PCR; TCRdb keeps only in-frame clonotypes and omits some of them. The sample includes fewer than 350,000 clones, around 90% of them seen just once. Germline CDR1 reads SGHDT; CDR2 reads YYEEEE. The V end was cut by 0 bases, the J end by 4 bases, with 8 bases between. The length of the CDR3 is 14 residues.

The rearrangement joins TRBV5-6 to TRBJ1-3; possible D gene TRBD1, 6 bases. Material: PBMCs or T cells enriched from blood (not recorded which). The sequence was collected from a woman between 18 and 30 years old with acute COVID-19. CDR3 loop: CASSLGTAGNTIYF. The CDR3, as DNA: TGTGCCAGCAGCTTGGGGACAGCGGGAAACACCATATATTTT.